What follows describes a single T cell receptor (beta chain). Its target is unknown. The data belong to a study of T-cell memory formation after mild COVID-19. Points from the study as a whole: A second wave expanding day 15 to 37 was CD4+-biased; contracting clones were balanced. Largely, contracting CD4+ clones fell within CM and EM, and contracting CD8+ clones within EMRA.

TCRdb itself ran the 5' RACE reads through MiXCR, one entry per CDR3 protein. The sample shows 150,000 to 200,000 distinct CDR3 sequences, approximately 10% of them seen only once. The receptor was isolated from a man aged 18 to 29 who had mild COVID-19 (a few samples of this study predate the infection). Cell type and time point are not known. Material for sequencing was PBMCs or a T cell subset sorted from them (not recorded which).

The CDR3 sequence: CASSTSGGGSREQFF. The CDR3 DNA follows: TGTGCCAGCAGCACTAGCGGGGGGGGATCGCGGGAGCAGTTCTTC. The genes are TRBV12-3 or TRBV12-4 and TRBJ2-1; TRBD2 matches 13 bases. This CDR3 spans 15 amino acids. Losses at the gene ends were 6 bases for V and 10 bases for J; bases not matched to a gene: 9.